Listed here are 12 T cell receptor beta chains from one sample, sequenced in a study of response to subunit inactivated influenza vaccine. TCRdb re-called the RT-PCR reads with MiXCR, one entry per CDR3 protein. The table lists about 540,000 distinct CDR3 sequences, under 30% of them singletons. These data are also associated with another study on T cells expressing NK-cell markers. That source notes: UMIs accompanied the 5'RACE template switching by which TCR beta cDNA was made.

Sequenced material: CD4+ T cells sorted from PBMCs, taken about 11 days after vaccination. The receptors stem from a man aged 50-60 years who received an inactivated influenza vaccine.

Many counts were recorded for this clonotype. The V call is TRBV4-3, the J call TRBJ2-3, with a possible D match to TRBD1 (7 bases). Germline V gene sequence: CDR1 LGHNA, CDR2 YSLEER. The CDR3 runs 15 residues. Trimming removed 2 bases from V and 4 bases from J, with 13 bases in between. The CDR3 spells CASSQRQGGPDTQYF. Here the CDR3 DNA reads TGCGCCAGCAGCCAAAGACAGGGAGGTCCAGATACGCAGTATTTT.

The chain is built from TRBV11-2 and TRBJ2-7; the D gene is possibly TRBD1 (6 bases). Germline CDR1 is SGHAT and CDR2 is FQNNGV. The CDR3 consists of 15 residues. With 5 bases removed from V and 3 bases from J, the gap between germline ends came to 17 bases. The DNA for the CDR3 is TGTGCCAGCAGCCCCGGTAGGGACATCCTCTACGAGCAGTACTTC. Its translation: CASSPGRDILYEQYF.

The chain is built from TRBV29-1 and TRBJ2-3; D might be TRBD2 (5 bases). This CDR3 contains 13 residues. The V end lost 4 bases, the J end lost 8 bases, and 16 bases lay between the germline ends. CDR1 is SQVTM and CDR2 is ANQGSEA in the germline V gene. CDR3 region: CSVVGRSAGTQYF. The CDR3 DNA reads as TGCAGCGTTGTGGGTCGGAGCGCGGGTACGCAGTATTTT.

This clonotype was picked up one time. The rearrangement uses TRBV27 and TRBJ2-1, with TRBD1 matching over 11 bases. Trimming at V came to 5 bases and at J to 4 bases, leaving 4 bases not matched to a gene. The CDR3 length is 15 residues. Germline values: CDR1 MNHEY, CDR2 SMNVEV (reference sequence). The CDR3 DNA is TGTGCCAGCAGTACGGACAGGGGGCTTTACAATGAGCAGTTCTTC. It translates to CASSTDRGLYNEQFF.

The chain recombines TRBV6-6 with TRBJ1-4; weak D call: TRBD1 (5 bases). V was clipped by 6 bases and J by 3 bases, with 5 bases between them. Germline V CDR1 and CDR2: MNHNY, SVGAGI (reference sequence). This CDR3 comprises 12 residues. Here the CDR3 reads CASRGPNEKLFF. Written as DNA, the CDR3 is TGTGCCAGCAGGGGGCCTAATGAAAAACTGTTTTTT.

As for this clonotype: The junction departs from germline at one end; a sequencing error may be responsible. The chain has TRBV29-1 and TRBJ2-3; tentative D call: TRBD2 (5 bases). Per germline, CDR1 SQVTM and CDR2 ANQGSEA. The CDR3 sequence is 12 residues long. Here the CDR3 DNA reads TGCAGCGTTAGTGGAGGCACAGCTACGCAGTATTTT. It specifies CSVSGGTATQYF.

This clonotype was detected only a few times. The chain carries TRBV24-1 and TRBJ2-1, with 9 bases that match TRBD1. The germline V gene has CDR1 KGHDR and CDR2 SFDVKD. CDR3 length: 17 residues. The trim removed 2 bases at V and 3 bases at J, leaving 7 bases unmatched. CDR3 region: CATSDSLGTGNYNEQFF. The DNA of the CDR3 is TGTGCCACCAGTGATTCCCTCGGGACAGGGAACTACAATGAGCAGTTCTTC.

This clonotype was seen many times. V usage is TRBV11-1 and J usage is TRBJ2-3, with D unresolved. Germline V CDR1 and CDR2: SGHAT, FQDESV (reference sequence). The CDR3 covers 15 residues. Trimming stripped 0 bases from V and 1 base from J, with 8 bases between. The CDR3 loop is CASSLAQLRTDTQYF. CDR3 DNA: TGTGCCAGCAGCTTAGCACAGCTTCGCACAGATACGCAGTATTTT.

This rearrangement joins TRBV20-1 to TRBJ2-2, with 9 bases lining up with TRBD1. CDR3 size: 14 residues. Germline V gene data show CDR1 as DFQATT and CDR2 as SNEGSKA (reference sequence). V dropped 4 bases and J dropped 2; count of bases not matched to a gene: 2. Here the CDR3 DNA reads TGCAGTGCTAAAACAGGGGGCAACACCGGGGAGCTGTTTTTT. Its translation is CSAKTGGNTGELFF.

The chain's CDR3 is CSARVRANSPLHF. The CDR3 nucleotides are TGCAGTGCCCGGGTGAGGGCCAATTCACCCCTCCACTTT. The rearrangement uses TRBV20-1 and TRBJ1-6; D remains ambiguous. This CDR3 has 13 residues. The V gene's germline CDR1 is DFQATT and CDR2 SNEGSKA (reference sequence). The V end lost 6 bases, the J end lost 7 bases, and 13 bases lay between the germline ends.

The chain uses TRBV30 and TRBJ1-5, with D maybe TRBD1 (6 bases). There are 16 residues in the CDR3. V shed 3 bases and J shed 0 bases, with 15 bases lying between them. The germline V gene encodes CDR1 GTSNPN and CDR2 SVGIG (reference sequence). The CDR3 sequence: CAWRDGQLYSNQPQHF. CDR3 in DNA: TGTGCCTGGAGAGACGGACAGCTTTATAGCAATCAGCCCCAGCATTTT.

This clonotype was seen a few times. The V and J genes are TRBV5-1 and TRBJ1-4, with 12 bases matching TRBD1. The CDR3 is 18 residues long. The V gene end was trimmed by 7 bases and the J gene end by 3 bases; junction bases not matched to a gene: 13. Germline assignment: CDR1 SGHRS and CDR2 YFSETQ. The CDR3 here is CASRVTGTGGRANEKLFF. The CDR3 DNA is TGCGCCAGCCGTGTTACCGGGACAGGGGGCCGAGCTAATGAAAAACTGTTTTTT.